This T cell receptor (beta chain) was recorded in a study of control samples from healthy donors and cancer patients. The V gene's germline CDR1 is LGHDT and CDR2 YNNKEL (reference sequence). Trimming shortened V by 0 bases and J by 10 bases, and 8 bases separated the two germline ends. The CDR3 is 12 amino acids. Sequencing used immunoSEQ multiplex PCR; TCRdb keeps in-frame clones, though not all of them. The sample lists tens of thousands of clones; approximately 90% were seen once. Sequencing was performed on PBMCs. The receptor's source is a man between 60 and 75 years old with colorectal cancer. V and J are TRBV3-1 (or the pseudogene TRBV3-2) and TRBJ2-3, with a possible D match to TRBD1 (5 bases). The CDR3 loop is CASSQEEGAQYF. The CDR3 DNA reads TGTGCCAGCAGCCAAGAAGAAGGGGCGCAGTATTTT.